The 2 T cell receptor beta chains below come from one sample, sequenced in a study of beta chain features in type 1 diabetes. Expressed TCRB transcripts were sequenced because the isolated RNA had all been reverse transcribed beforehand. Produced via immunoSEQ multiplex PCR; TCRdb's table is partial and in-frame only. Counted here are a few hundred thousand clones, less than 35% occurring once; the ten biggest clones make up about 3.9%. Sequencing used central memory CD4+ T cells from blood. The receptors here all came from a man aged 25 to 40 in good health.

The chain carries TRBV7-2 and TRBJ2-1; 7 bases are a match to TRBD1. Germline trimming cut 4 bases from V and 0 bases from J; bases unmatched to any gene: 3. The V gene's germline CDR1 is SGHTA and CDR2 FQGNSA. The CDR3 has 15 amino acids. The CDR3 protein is CASSSRDSSYNEQFF. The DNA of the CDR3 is TGTGCCAGCAGCTCCCGGGACAGCTCCTACAATGAGCAGTTCTTC.

CDR3 residues: CAWSRMDTVSEPQHF. In nucleotides, the CDR3 is TGTGCCTGGAGTCGAATGGACACCGTCTCCGAGCCCCAGCATTTT. This rearrangement joins TRBV30 to TRBJ1-5, with a tentative D call TRBD1 (5 bases). The CDR3 runs 15 residues. The germline V gene has CDR1 GTSNPN and CDR2 SVGIG (reference sequence). V lost 2 bases and J 8 bases, leaving 19 bases between the germline ends.